This entry concerns a single T cell receptor (beta chain). Its target is not known. Between the trimmed V and J ends, which lost 0 bases and 9 bases, there was a span of 26 bases. The CDR3 has 17 amino acids. Germline CDR1 GTSNPN, CDR2 SVGIG (reference sequence). TCRdb re-called the 5' RACE reads with MiXCR, one entry per CDR3 protein. The table has some 290,000 distinct CDR3 sequences, around a tenth seen once. The data are from a study of T cells after yellow fever vaccination. Findings of the study overall: Boosting was followed by the reappearance of most primary-vaccination clones (about 97% CD4, roughly 90% CD8).

The chain joins TRBV30 to TRBJ1-2; maybe TRBD1 (6 bases). The source was CD4+ T cells sorted from PBMCs, collected 45 days after the yellow fever booster vaccination. The sequence was collected from a man between 18 and 35 years old who received the YFV17D yellow fever vaccine. CDR3 nucleotides: TGTGCCTGGAGTGTCCAGCGATACAGGGTCTTACGGTCGCGCTACACCTTC. This translates into CAWSVQRYRVLRSRYTF.